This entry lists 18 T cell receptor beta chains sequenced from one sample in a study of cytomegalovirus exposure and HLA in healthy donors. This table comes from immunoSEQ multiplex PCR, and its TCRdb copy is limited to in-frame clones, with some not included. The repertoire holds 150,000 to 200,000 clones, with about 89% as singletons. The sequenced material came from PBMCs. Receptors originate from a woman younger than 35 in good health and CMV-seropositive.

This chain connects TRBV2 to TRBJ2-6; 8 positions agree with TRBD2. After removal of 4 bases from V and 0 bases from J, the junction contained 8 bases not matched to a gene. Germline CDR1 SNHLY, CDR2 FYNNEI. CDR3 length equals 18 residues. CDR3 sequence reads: CASSVRQGLGSGANVLTF. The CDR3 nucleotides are TGTGCCAGCAGTGTCCGTCAGGGACTAGGCTCTGGGGCCAACGTCCTGACTTTC.

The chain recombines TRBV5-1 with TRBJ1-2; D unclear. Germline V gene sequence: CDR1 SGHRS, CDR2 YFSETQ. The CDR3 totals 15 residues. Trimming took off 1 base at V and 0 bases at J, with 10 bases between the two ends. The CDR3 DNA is TGCGCCAGCAGCTTGTCCCTTCAGTCTAACTATGGCTACACCTTC. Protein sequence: CASSLSLQSNYGYTF.

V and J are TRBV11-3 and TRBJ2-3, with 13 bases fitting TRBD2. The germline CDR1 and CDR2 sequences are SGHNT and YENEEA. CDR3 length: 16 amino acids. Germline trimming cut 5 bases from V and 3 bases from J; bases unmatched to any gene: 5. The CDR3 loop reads CASSQGLAGSTDTQYF. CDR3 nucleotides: TGTGCCAGCAGCCAGGGACTAGCGGGAAGTACAGATACGCAGTATTTT. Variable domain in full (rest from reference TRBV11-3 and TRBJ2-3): EAGVVQSPRYKIIEKKQPVAFWCNPISGHNTLYWYLQNLGQGPELLIRYENEEAVDDSQLPKDRFSAERLKGVDSTLKIQPAELGDSAVYLCASSQGLAGSTDTQYFGPGTRLTVL.

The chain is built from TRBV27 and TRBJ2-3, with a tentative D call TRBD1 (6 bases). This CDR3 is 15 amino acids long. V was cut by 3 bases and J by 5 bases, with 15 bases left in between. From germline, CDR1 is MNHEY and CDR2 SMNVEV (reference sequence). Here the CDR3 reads CASSFSRGRGDTQYF. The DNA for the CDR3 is TGTGCCAGCAGTTTCAGCAGGGGACGGGGAGATACGCAGTATTTT.

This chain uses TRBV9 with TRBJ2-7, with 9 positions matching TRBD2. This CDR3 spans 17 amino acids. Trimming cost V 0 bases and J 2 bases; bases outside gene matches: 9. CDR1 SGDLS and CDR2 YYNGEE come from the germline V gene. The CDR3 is CASSVGSGGWSPYEQYF. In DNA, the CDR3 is TGTGCCAGCAGCGTAGGTAGCGGGGGATGGTCCCCCTACGAGCAGTACTTC.

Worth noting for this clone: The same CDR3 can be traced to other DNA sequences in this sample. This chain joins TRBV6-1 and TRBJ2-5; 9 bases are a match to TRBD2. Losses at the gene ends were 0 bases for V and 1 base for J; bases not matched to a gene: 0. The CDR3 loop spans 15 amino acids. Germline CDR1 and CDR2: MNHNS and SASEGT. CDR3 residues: CASSEASGGQETQYF. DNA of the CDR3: TGTGCCAGCAGTGAAGCTAGCGGGGGCCAAGAGACCCAGTACTTC.

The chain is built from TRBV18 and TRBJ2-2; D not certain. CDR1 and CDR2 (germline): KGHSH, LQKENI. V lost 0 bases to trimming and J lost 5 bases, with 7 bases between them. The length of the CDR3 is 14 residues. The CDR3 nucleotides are TGTGCCAGCTCACCACCGATCGGGACCGGGGAGCTGTTTTTT. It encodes CASSPPIGTGELFF.

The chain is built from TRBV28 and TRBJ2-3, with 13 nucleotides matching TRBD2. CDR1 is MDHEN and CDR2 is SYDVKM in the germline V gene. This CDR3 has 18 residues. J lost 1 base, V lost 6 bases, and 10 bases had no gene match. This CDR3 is CASSPGTSGTIGTDTQYF. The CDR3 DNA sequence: TGTGCCAGCAGCCCCGGGACTAGCGGGACGATCGGCACAGATACGCAGTATTTT.

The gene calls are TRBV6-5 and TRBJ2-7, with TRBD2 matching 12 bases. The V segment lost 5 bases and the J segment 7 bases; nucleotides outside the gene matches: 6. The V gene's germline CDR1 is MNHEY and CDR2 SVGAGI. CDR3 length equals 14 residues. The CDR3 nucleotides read TGTGCCAGCAGTCGACTAGCGGGAGTCGGGGAGCAGTACTTC. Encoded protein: CASSRLAGVGEQYF.

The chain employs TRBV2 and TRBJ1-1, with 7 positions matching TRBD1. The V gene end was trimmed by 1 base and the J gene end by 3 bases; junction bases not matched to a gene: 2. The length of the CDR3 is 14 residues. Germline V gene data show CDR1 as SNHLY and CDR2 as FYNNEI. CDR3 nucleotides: TGTGCCAGCAGTGAAGGTCAGGGGGACACTGAAGCTTTCTTT. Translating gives CASSEGQGDTEAFF.

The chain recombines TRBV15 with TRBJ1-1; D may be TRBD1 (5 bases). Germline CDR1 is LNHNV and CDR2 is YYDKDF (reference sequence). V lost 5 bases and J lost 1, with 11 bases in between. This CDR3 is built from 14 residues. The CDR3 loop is CATSAGPGNTEAFF. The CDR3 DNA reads TGTGCCACCAGCGCGGGGCCCGGGAACACTGAAGCTTTCTTT.

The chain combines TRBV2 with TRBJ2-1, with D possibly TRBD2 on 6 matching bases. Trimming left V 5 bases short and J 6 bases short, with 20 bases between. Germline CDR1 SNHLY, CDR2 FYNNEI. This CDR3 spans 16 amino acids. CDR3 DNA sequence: TGTGCCAGCAGTCCCAGGACCCGTGTGGGAGGCAATGAGCAGTTCTTC. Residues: CASSPRTRVGGNEQFF.

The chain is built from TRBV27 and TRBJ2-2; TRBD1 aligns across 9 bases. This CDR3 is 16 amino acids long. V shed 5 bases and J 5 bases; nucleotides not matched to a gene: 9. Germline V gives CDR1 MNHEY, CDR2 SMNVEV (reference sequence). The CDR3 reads CASSVQGALRTGELFF. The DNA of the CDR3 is TGTGCCAGCAGTGTACAGGGGGCGCTTCGGACCGGGGAGCTGTTTTTT.

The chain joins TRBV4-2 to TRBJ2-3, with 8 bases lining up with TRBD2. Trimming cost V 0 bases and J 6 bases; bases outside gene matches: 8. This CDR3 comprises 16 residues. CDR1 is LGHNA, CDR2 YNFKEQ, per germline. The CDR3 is CASSQERTSFTDTQYF. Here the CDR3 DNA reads TGTGCCAGCAGCCAAGAGAGGACTAGCTTCACGGATACGCAGTATTTT.

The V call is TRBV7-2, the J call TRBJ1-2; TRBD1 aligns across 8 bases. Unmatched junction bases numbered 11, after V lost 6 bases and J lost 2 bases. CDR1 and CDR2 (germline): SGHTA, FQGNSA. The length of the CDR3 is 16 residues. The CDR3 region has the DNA TGTGCCAGCAGTCTCACGCCGGGACAGGAGAACTATGGCTACACCTTC. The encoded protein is CASSLTPGQENYGYTF.

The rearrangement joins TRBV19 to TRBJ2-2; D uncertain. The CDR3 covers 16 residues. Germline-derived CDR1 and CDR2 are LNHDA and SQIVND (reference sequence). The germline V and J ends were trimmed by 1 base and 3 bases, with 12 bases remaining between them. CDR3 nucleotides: TGTGCCAGTAGTATAGGTATTGGCACCTACACCGGGGAGCTGTTTTTT. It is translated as CASSIGIGTYTGELFF.

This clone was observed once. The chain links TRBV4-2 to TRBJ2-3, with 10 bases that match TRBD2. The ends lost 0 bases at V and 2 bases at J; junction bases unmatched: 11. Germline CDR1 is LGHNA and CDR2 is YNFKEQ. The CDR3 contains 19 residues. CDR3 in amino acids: CASSQDRGMTSGFTDTQYF. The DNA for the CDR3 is TGTGCCAGCAGCCAAGATCGGGGAATGACTAGCGGGTTCACAGATACGCAGTATTTT.

The chain's CDR3 is CSTHKLQGAQGGYTF. CDR3 DNA: TGCAGCACCCATAAACTACAGGGGGCGCAAGGTGGCTACACCTTC. The V and J genes are TRBV29-1 and TRBJ1-2, with 9 bases matching TRBD1. V lost 8 bases, J lost 7 bases, and 17 bases stayed unmatched. The CDR3 sequence is 15 residues long. CDR1 is SQVTM, CDR2 ANQGSEA, per germline.